One sample yielded the 20 T cell receptor beta chains listed below, sequenced in a study of cytomegalovirus exposure and HLA in healthy donors. PCR was performed using 60 Vbeta and 13 Jbeta primers. The data were produced by immunoSEQ multiplex PCR, yet TCRdb's version contains in-frame clones alone and is incomplete. The sample records 150,000 to 200,000 clones, about 80% being singletons. Sequencing was carried out using PBMCs. The origin of the receptors is a woman between 50 and 59 years old in good health and CMV-seronegative.

This chain joins TRBV2 and TRBJ1-4, with 8 nucleotides matching TRBD1. With 5 bases clipped from V and 3 bases from J, the junction kept 11 bases outside the gene matches. The germline V gene encodes CDR1 SNHLY and CDR2 FYNNEI. This CDR3 comprises 17 residues. Here the CDR3 DNA reads TGTGCCAGCAGTAGTAAAGCCACAGGGGGACCTAATGAAAAACTGTTTTTT. Its translation is CASSSKATGGPNEKLFF.

The V call is TRBV7-3, the J call TRBJ2-1, with 10 bases aligning to TRBD1. The junction had 4 bases not matched to a gene; V was cut back by 1 base and J by 4 bases. This CDR3 contains 16 residues. Germline lookup yields CDR1 SGHTA and CDR2 FQGTGA. The CDR3 DNA reads as TGTGCCAGCAGCTTAAAGGGGACAGGGGAATACAATGAGCAGTTCTTC. This encodes CASSLKGTGEYNEQFF.

This clone came up a few times. V gene TRBV18 combines with J gene TRBJ1-1, with D unclear. The V gene's germline CDR1 is KGHSH and CDR2 LQKENI. The CDR3 loop spans 17 amino acids. The V end lost 2 bases, the J end lost 2 bases, and 18 bases lay between the germline ends. DNA for the CDR3: TGTGCCAGCTCACCAGGCGGTTTTAGCGCCAGAAACACTGAAGCTTTCTTT. Encoded protein: CASSPGGFSARNTEAFF.

This clone has just one count. The gene calls are TRBV7-3 and TRBJ2-1; D call uncertain. This CDR3 has 16 residues. The V end was cut by 2 bases, the J end by 2 bases, with 13 bases between. Germline V gene data show CDR1 as SGHTA and CDR2 as FQGTGA. DNA of the CDR3: TGTGCCAGCAGCTTAGCGCCTGAGACAACCTACAATGAGCAGTTCTTC. Protein product: CASSLAPETTYNEQFF.

V is TRBV19 and J is TRBJ2-1; 8 bases map to TRBD1. From germline, CDR1 is LNHDA and CDR2 SQIVND (reference sequence). This CDR3 is built from 16 residues. V trimming: 4 bases; J trimming: 3 bases; junction bases outside the gene matches: 8. CDR3 sequence reads: CASSTSQGAYYNEQFF. As DNA, the CDR3 is TGTGCCAGTAGTACCTCGCAGGGGGCTTACTACAATGAGCAGTTCTTC.

This chain joins TRBV18 and TRBJ1-1, with 7 positions matching TRBD1. This CDR3 has 14 amino acids. With 3 bases clipped from V and 6 bases from J, the junction kept 7 bases outside the gene matches. The V gene's germline CDR1 is KGHSH and CDR2 LQKENI. CDR3 DNA sequence: TGTGCCAGCTCACCCGTACAGGGGAGCCCTGAAGCTTTCTTT. Translated: CASSPVQGSPEAFF.

The chain has TRBV9 and TRBJ2-3; TRBD2 might be the D (6 bases). Between the trimmed V and J ends, which lost 5 bases and 2 bases, there was a span of 6 bases. This CDR3 has 12 amino acids. Germline CDR1 is SGDLS and CDR2 is YYNGEE. CDR3 bases: TGTGCCAGCAGGGGACTCACAGATACGCAGTATTTT. It encodes CASRGLTDTQYF.

The J gene is TRBJ2-1, the V gene TRBV19; TRBD2 might be the D (7 bases). Trimming took off 1 base at V and 3 bases at J, with 13 bases between the two ends. The germline V gene has CDR1 LNHDA and CDR2 SQIVND (reference sequence). The CDR3 spans 16 residues. CDR3 region: CASSIGGGAVYNEQFF. In DNA form, the CDR3 reads TGTGCCAGTAGTATAGGAGGGGGGGCGGTCTACAATGAGCAGTTCTTC.

V usage is TRBV7-9 and J usage is TRBJ1-6; 8 bases agree with TRBD1. J gave up 14 bases and V 6 bases, and 9 bases lay outside the gene matches. The CDR3 has 13 residues. Germline CDR1 is SEHNR and CDR2 is FQNEAQ (reference sequence). The CDR3 DNA reads TGTGCCAGCAGTCCTCAGGGGGCAATCACCCTCCACTTT. It codes for CASSPQGAITLHF.

The chain links TRBV7-9 to TRBJ2-1; TRBD2 is a possible D gene (5 bases). Trimming pared 5 bases from V and 7 bases from J, leaving 18 bases between. Per germline, CDR1 SEHNR and CDR2 FQNEAQ (reference sequence). The CDR3 is 15 amino acids. The CDR3 here is CASSLRDPIVNEQFF. The CDR3 bases are TGTGCCAGCAGCCTCCGGGATCCGATCGTAAATGAGCAGTTCTTC.

In regard to this clone: At one end the junction does not follow the germline gene, possibly because of a read error. The chain recombines TRBV7-9 with TRBJ2-7, with 8 bases lining up with TRBD2. Germline loops: CDR1 SEHNR, CDR2 FQNEAQ (reference sequence). This CDR3 comprises 15 residues. The CDR3 DNA is TGTTCCAGCAGCCTTGCGGGGGGTTTCTCCTACGAGCAGTACTTC. Amino acid sequence: CSSSLAGGFSYEQYF.

The chain is built from TRBV10-3 and TRBJ2-2, with a tentative D call TRBD1 (6 bases). The length of the CDR3 is 15 residues. Germline CDR1 and CDR2: ENHRY and SYGVKD. Trimming took 8 bases from V and 3 from J, leaving 16 bases between them. As DNA, the CDR3 is TGTGCCATCCGAGCAGTGGCAGGGGACACCGGGGAGCTGTTTTTT. This sequence encodes CAIRAVAGDTGELFF.

This clone was recorded once. CDR3 residues: CASIRTGNTEAFF. The CDR3 DNA is TGTGCCAGCATTAGGACAGGGAACACTGAAGCTTTCTTT. The chain is built from TRBV28 and TRBJ1-1; 7 nucleotides agree with TRBD1. V was clipped by 7 bases and J by 1 base; unmatched bases: 3. Germline CDR1 reads MDHEN; CDR2 reads SYDVKM. This CDR3 is 13 amino acids long.

This sequence joins TRBV18 and TRBJ2-4; 9 nucleotides align to TRBD1. This CDR3 spans 14 amino acids. V lost 3 bases and J lost 6; bases outside the gene matches: 3. Germline V gene lookup returns CDR1 KGHSH and CDR2 LQKENI. CDR3 bases: TGTGCCAGCTCACCTGGACAGGGGATAAACATTCAGTACTTC. Amino acids: CASSPGQGINIQYF.

The gene calls are TRBV28 and TRBJ1-1; no clear D gene. The CDR3 totals 14 residues. V was pared by 2 bases and J by 0 bases, with 7 bases between. CDR1 and CDR2 from the germline V gene are MDHEN and SYDVKM. The CDR3 DNA reads as TGTGCCAGCAGTTTAGCAGATATGAACACTGAAGCTTTCTTT. Residues: CASSLADMNTEAFF.

The genes are TRBV6-6 and TRBJ2-7; TRBD1 matches 7 bases. In germline, CDR1 is MNHNY, CDR2 SVGAGI (reference sequence). This CDR3 spans 14 amino acids. Trimming at V came to 2 bases and at J to 6 bases, leaving 7 bases not matched to a gene. The CDR3 is CASSYGGQPLEQYF. CDR3 sequence (DNA): TGTGCCAGCAGTTACGGGGGACAGCCCCTCGAGCAGTACTTC.

This clone was counted a single time. The V gene is TRBV18, the J gene TRBJ2-1, with a tentative D call TRBD1 (7 bases). CDR1 is KGHSH and CDR2 is LQKENI in the germline V gene. V shed 3 bases and J shed 8 bases, with 14 bases lying between them. The CDR3 runs to 14 residues. CDR3: CASSPSGGGYEQFF. CDR3 DNA: TGTGCCAGCTCACCGTCAGGGGGAGGCTATGAGCAGTTCTTC.

This chain joins TRBV28 and TRBJ2-7, with 8 bases identical to TRBD1. The CDR3 runs to 14 residues. With V trimmed by 6 bases and J by 3 bases, 7 bases remained unmatched. Germline CDR1 and CDR2: MDHEN and SYDVKM. CDR3 amino acids: CASRPTGQGYEQYF. CDR3 DNA: TGTGCCAGCAGGCCTACCGGACAGGGCTACGAGCAGTACTTC. Full variable domain (missing parts from reference TRBV28 and TRBJ2-7): DVKVTQSSRYLVKRTGEKVFLECVQDMDHENMFWYRQDPGLGLRLIYFSYDVKMKEKGDIPEGYSVSREKKERFSLILESASTNQTSMYLCASRPTGQGYEQYFGPGTRLTVT.

The chain combines TRBV18 with TRBJ2-1; 8 positions match TRBD2. Germline V CDR1 and CDR2: KGHSH, LQKENI. The CDR3 is made up of 15 amino acids. Trimming removed 6 bases from V and 9 bases from J; junction bases left unmatched: 13. The CDR3 loop reads CASSPPGSGKVEQFF. Written as DNA, the CDR3 is TGTGCCAGCTCGCCCCCGGGTAGCGGGAAGGTTGAGCAGTTCTTC.

The chain employs TRBV5-1 and TRBJ2-5, with D possibly TRBD1 on 5 matching bases. The CDR3 spans 15 residues. Trimming pared 0 bases from V and 5 bases from J, leaving 14 bases between. Per the germline V gene, CDR1 is SGHRS and CDR2 is YFSETQ. In DNA, the CDR3 is TGCGCCAGCAGCTTGGATGGGGCAGGGTGGGAGACCCAGTACTTC. This encodes CASSLDGAGWETQYF.